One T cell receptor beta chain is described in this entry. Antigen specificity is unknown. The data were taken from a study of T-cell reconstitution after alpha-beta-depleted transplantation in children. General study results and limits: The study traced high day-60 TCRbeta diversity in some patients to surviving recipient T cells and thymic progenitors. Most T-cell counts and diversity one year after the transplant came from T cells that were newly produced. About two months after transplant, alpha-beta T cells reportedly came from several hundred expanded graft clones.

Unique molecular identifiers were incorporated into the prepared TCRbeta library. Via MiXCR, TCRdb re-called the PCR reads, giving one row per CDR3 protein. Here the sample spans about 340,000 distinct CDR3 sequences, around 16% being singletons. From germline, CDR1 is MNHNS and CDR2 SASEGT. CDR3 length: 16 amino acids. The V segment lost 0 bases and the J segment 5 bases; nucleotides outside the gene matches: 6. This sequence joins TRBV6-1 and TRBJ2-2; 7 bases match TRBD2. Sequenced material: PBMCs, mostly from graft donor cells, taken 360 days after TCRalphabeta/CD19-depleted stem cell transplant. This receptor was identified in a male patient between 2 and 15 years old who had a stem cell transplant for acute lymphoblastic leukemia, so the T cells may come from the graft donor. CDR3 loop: CASSEAGTTITGELFF. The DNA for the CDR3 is TGTGCCAGCAGTGAAGCCGGGACTACTATTACCGGGGAGCTGTTTTTT.